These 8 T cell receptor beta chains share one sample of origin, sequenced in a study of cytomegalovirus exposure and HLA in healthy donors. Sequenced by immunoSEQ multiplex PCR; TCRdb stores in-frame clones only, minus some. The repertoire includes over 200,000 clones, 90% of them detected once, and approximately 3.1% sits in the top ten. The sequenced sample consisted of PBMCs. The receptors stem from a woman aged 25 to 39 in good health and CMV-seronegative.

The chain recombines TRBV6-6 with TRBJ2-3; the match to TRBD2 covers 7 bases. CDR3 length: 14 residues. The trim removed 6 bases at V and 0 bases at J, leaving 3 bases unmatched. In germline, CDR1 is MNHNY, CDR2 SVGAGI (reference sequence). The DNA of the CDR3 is TGTGCCAGCAGGTTAGCGGGCAGCACAGATACGCAGTATTTT. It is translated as CASRLAGSTDTQYF.

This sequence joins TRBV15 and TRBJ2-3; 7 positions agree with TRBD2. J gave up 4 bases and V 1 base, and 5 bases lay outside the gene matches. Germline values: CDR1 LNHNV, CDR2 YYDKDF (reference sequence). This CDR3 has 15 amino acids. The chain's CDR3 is CATSRVAGAPDTQYF. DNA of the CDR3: TGTGCCACCAGCAGAGTGGCGGGAGCCCCAGATACGCAGTATTTT.

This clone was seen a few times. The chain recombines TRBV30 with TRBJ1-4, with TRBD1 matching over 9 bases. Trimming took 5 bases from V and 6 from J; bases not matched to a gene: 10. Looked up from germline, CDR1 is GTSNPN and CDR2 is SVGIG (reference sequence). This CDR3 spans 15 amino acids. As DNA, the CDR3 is TGTGCCTGGGGCCCCCCCGGGACAGGGTATGAAAAACTGTTTTTT. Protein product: CAWGPPGTGYEKLFF.

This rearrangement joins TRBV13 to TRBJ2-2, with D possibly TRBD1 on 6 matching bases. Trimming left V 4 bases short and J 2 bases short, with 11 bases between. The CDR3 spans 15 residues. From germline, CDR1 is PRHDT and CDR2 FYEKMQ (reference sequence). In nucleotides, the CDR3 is TGTGCCAGCAGCTCCTGGGACACCAACACCGGGGAGCTGTTTTTT. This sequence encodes CASSSWDTNTGELFF.

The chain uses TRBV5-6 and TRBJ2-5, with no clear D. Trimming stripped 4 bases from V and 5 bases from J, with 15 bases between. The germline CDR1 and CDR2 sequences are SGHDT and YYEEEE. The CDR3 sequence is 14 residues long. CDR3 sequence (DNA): TGTGCCAGCAGCAGCCCGAATATGGCGGAGACCCAGTACTTC. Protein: CASSSPNMAETQYF.

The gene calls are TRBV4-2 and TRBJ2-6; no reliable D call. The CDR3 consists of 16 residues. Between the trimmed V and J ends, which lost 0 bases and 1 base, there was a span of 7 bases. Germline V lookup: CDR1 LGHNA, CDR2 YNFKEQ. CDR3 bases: TGTGCCAGCAGCCAAGATGGGGTATCTGGGGCCAACGTCCTGACTTTC. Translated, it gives CASSQDGVSGANVLTF.

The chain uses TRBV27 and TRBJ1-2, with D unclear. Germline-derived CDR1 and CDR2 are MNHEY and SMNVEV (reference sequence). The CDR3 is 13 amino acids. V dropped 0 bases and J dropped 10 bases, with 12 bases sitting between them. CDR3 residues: CASSLSSLLDYTF. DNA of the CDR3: TGTGCCAGCAGTTTATCGAGCCTTCTGGACTACACCTTC.

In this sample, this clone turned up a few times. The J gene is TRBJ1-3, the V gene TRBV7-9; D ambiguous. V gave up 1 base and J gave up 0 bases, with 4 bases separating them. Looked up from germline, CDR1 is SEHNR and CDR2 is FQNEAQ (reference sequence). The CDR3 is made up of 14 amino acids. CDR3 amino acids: CASSLGNSGNTIYF. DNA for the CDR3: TGTGCCAGCAGCTTAGGAAACTCTGGAAACACCATATATTTT.